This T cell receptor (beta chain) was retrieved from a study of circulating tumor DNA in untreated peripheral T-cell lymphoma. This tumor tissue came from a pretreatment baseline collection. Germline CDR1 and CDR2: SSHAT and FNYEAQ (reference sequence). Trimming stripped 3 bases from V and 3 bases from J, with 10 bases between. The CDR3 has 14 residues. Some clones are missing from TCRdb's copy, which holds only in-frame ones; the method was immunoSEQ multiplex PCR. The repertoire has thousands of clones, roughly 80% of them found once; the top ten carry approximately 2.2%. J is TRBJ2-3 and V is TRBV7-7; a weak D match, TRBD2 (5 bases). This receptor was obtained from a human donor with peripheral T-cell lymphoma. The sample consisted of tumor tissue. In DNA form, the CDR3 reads TGTGCCAGCAGCTTGGAGGCAGTAACAGATACGCAGTATTTT. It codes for CASSLEAVTDTQYF.